These 24 T cell receptor beta chains originate from one sample sequenced in a study of T-cell reconstitution after alpha-beta-depleted transplantation in children. Unique molecular identifiers were incorporated when the TCRbeta library was constructed. TCRdb reanalysed the PCR reads using MiXCR and keeps one entry per CDR3 protein. The repertoire holds roughly 200,000 distinct CDR3 sequences, around 7% seen once, with about 6% in the top ten. Sequences were derived from PBMCs, sampled before TCRalphabeta/CD19-depleted stem cell transplant. The origin of the receptors is a boy under 10 years old with acute lymphoblastic leukemia, due to receive a stem cell transplant.

This clonotype was observed many times. An end of the junction differs from the germline gene, which may be a read error. V and J are TRBV4-3 and TRBJ1-1; D remains unclear. The CDR3 has 11 residues. CDR1 and CDR2 from the germline V gene are LGHNA and YSLEER. The CDR3 DNA sequence: TGCGCCAGCAGCCAGTGGCCAAGGAGGATTTTT. Protein: CASSQWPRRIF.

This clonotype has a count of ten or more. The rearrangement uses TRBV29-1 and TRBJ2-5; the D is unclear. Deletions cut 4 bases from V and 7 bases from J, with 13 bases between. Germline loops: CDR1 SQVTM, CDR2 ANQGSEA. CDR3 size: 12 residues. The CDR3 spells CSVGAARATQYF. DNA of the CDR3: TGCAGCGTTGGGGCAGCAAGAGCGACCCAGTACTTC.

The V gene is TRBV11-2, the J gene TRBJ2-2; 8 bases match TRBD2. J was trimmed by 5 bases and V by 2 bases; bases with no gene match: 10. CDR1 is SGHAT, CDR2 FQNNGV, per germline. CDR3 length: 17 amino acids. CDR3 nucleotides: TGTGCCAGCAGCTTACTCCCGGGAGGGCTGAGTACCGGGGAGCTGTTTTTT. Translated, it gives CASSLLPGGLSTGELFF. Full variable domain (rest looked up from reference TRBV11-2 and TRBJ2-2): EAGVAQSPRYKIIEKRQSVAFWCNPISGHATLYWYQQILGQGPKLLIQFQNNGVVDDSQLPKDRFSAERLKGVDSTLKIQPAKLEDSAVYLCASSLLPGGLSTGELFFGEGSRLTVL.

This clonotype has ten or more counts. The chain has TRBV12-3 or TRBV12-4 and TRBJ2-5; D is uncertain. Trimming left V 3 bases short and J 1 base short, with 6 bases between. This CDR3 comprises 13 residues. The CDR3 reads CASSLVAQETQYF. The CDR3 region has the DNA TGTGCCAGCAGTTTGGTAGCCCAAGAGACCCAGTACTTC.

This rearrangement joins TRBV3-1 to TRBJ1-2; TRBD1 matches at 11 bases. From germline, CDR1 is LGHDT and CDR2 YNNKEL (reference sequence). This CDR3 is 18 amino acids long. DNA of the CDR3: TGTACCATCTGTTTGCGTTTCAGTTCGGGACAGGGGGGCTATGGCTACACCTTC. Encoded protein: CTICLRFSSGQGGYGYTF.

This clonotype was counted many times. The chain carries TRBV7-9 and TRBJ2-7, with 14 positions matching TRBD2. The CDR3 is 16 amino acids. Germline-derived CDR1 and CDR2 are SEHNR and FQNEAQ (reference sequence). V dropped 5 bases and J dropped 0; count of bases not matched to a gene: 3. The CDR3 is CASSGLAGGLSYEQYF. The CDR3 region has the DNA TGTGCCAGCAGCGGACTAGCGGGGGGACTCTCCTACGAGCAGTACTTC.

This sequence joins TRBV10-3 and TRBJ2-1; TRBD2 matches 9 bases. Germline CDR1 and CDR2: ENHRY and SYGVKD. The CDR3 is 19 amino acids. The V and J ends lost 4 bases and 0 bases, in that order; junction bases with no gene match: 13. Written as DNA, the CDR3 is TGTGCCATCAGTGTTGGAGAGACTAGCGGCCCCAGCTCCTACAATGAGCAGTTCTTC. As protein: CAISVGETSGPSSYNEQFF.

Ten or more counts support this clonotype. The chain couples TRBV28 to TRBJ2-1; D gene ambiguous. Germline V CDR1 and CDR2: MDHEN, SYDVKM. This CDR3 spans 14 amino acids. With 5 bases removed from V and 6 bases from J, the gap between germline ends came to 14 bases. CDR3 in DNA: TGTGCCAGCAGTCTACCCCTAATGGGCAATGAGCAGTTCTTC. Its protein product is CASSLPLMGNEQFF.

This clonotype has just a few counts. V usage is TRBV5-1 and J usage is TRBJ2-3; D remains ambiguous. Trimming removed 4 bases at V and 2 bases at J, with 17 bases between. CDR3 length: 16 amino acids. The germline V gene encodes CDR1 SGHRS and CDR2 YFSETQ. The CDR3 DNA is TGCGCCAGCAGCCGTGACGGCATACGGGCCACAGATACGCAGTATTTT. Translation: CASSRDGIRATDTQYF.

The sample holds many counts of this clonotype. The J gene is TRBJ2-1, the V gene TRBV13; the D gene could be TRBD1 or TRBD2 (6 bases each). Germline-derived CDR1 and CDR2 are PRHDT and FYEKMQ (reference sequence). This CDR3 is 17 amino acids long. Trimming took off 3 bases at V and 0 bases at J, with 15 bases between the two ends. The CDR3 loop is CASSFSRGELSYNEQFF. The DNA for the CDR3 is TGTGCCAGCAGCTTCTCTAGGGGGGAACTCTCCTACAATGAGCAGTTCTTC.

V is TRBV28 and J is TRBJ2-7, with TRBD1 as a possible D gene (5 bases). Germline V gene lookup returns CDR1 MDHEN and CDR2 SYDVKM. Trimming removed 7 bases from V and 2 bases from J, with 12 bases in between. This CDR3 has 13 amino acids. This CDR3 is CASKYPQAYEQYF. The CDR3 DNA sequence: TGTGCCAGCAAATATCCACAGGCCTACGAGCAGTACTTC.

This clonotype has ten or more counts. The genes are TRBV15 and TRBJ2-7; D call uncertain. V lost 0 bases and J 0 bases, leaving 9 bases between the germline ends. This CDR3 is 15 amino acids long. Germline V CDR1 and CDR2: LNHNV, YYDKDF (reference sequence). The CDR3 DNA reads as TGTGCCACCAGCAGAGATGGGCGCCTCTCCTACGAGCAGTACTTC. Translating gives CATSRDGRLSYEQYF.

V usage is TRBV12-3 or TRBV12-4 and J usage is TRBJ2-7; 9 positions match TRBD2. This CDR3 is 14 amino acids long. Unmatched junction bases numbered 4, after V lost 5 bases and J lost 2 bases. The CDR3 coding sequence is TGTGCCAGCAGTCGACTAGCGGAACCCTACGAGCAGTACTTC. The encoded protein is CASSRLAEPYEQYF.

This clonotype was seen more than once but under ten times. This chain joins TRBV20-1 and TRBJ1-1; D is ambiguous. The germline gives CDR1 DFQATT, CDR2 SNEGSKA (reference sequence). Trimming pared 5 bases from V and 4 bases from J, leaving 17 bases between. The CDR3 is 14 residues long. The CDR3 coding sequence is TGCAGTGCTCGAGCGGGAAGACATCTCACTGAAGCTTTCTTT. Protein product: CSARAGRHLTEAFF.

Ten or more counts support this clonotype. This chain joins TRBV20-1 and TRBJ1-5, with 7 positions matching TRBD1. Germline CDR1 and CDR2: DFQATT and SNEGSKA (reference sequence). V was pared by 3 bases and J by 6 bases, with 5 bases of the junction left unmatched. This CDR3 has 13 residues. CDR3 residues: CSASQGEVQPQHF. CDR3 nucleotide sequence: TGCAGTGCTAGTCAGGGGGAGGTTCAGCCCCAGCATTTT.

This clonotype was observed many times. The chain recombines TRBV16 with TRBJ2-7; D is uncertain. The CDR3 is 12 residues long. Germline V lookup: CDR1 KGHSY, CDR2 FQNENV. Trimming shortened V by 4 bases and J by 6 bases, and 10 bases separated the two germline ends. Here the CDR3 DNA reads TGTGCCAGCAGCCTTTTTACCTCCGAGCAGTACTTC. It encodes CASSLFTSEQYF. Full variable domain (remainder filled in from reference TRBV16 and TRBJ2-7): GEEVAQTPKHLVRGEGQKAKLYCAPIKGHSYVFWYQQVLKNEFKFLISFQNENVFDETGMPKERFSAKCLPNSPCSLEIQATKLEDSAVYFCASSLFTSEQYFGPGTRLTVT.

A few counts support this clonotype. This rearrangement joins TRBV5-1 to TRBJ2-1; 7 bases line up with TRBD2. The CDR3 has 15 amino acids. The junction had 9 bases not matched to a gene; V was cut back by 1 base and J by 8 bases. Germline V gene lookup returns CDR1 SGHRS and CDR2 YFSETQ. The chain's CDR3 is CASSLTGGSGDEQFF. In DNA, the CDR3 is TGCGCCAGCAGCTTGACGGGGGGATCTGGGGATGAGCAGTTCTTC.

The genes are TRBV20-1 and TRBJ2-1; 10 bases match TRBD2. The V and J ends lost 0 bases and 6 bases, in that order; junction bases with no gene match: 5. Germline CDR1 is DFQATT and CDR2 is SNEGSKA (reference sequence). The CDR3 consists of 15 residues. The CDR3 spells CSARDKLAGLNEQFF. The DNA of the CDR3 is TGCAGTGCTAGAGATAAACTAGCGGGGCTCAATGAGCAGTTCTTC.

This clonotype showed up many times. The chain recombines TRBV13 with TRBJ2-1; D gene ambiguous. This CDR3 is built from 16 residues. Trimming stripped 5 bases from V and 3 bases from J, with 17 bases between. Germline lookup yields CDR1 PRHDT and CDR2 FYEKMQ (reference sequence). CDR3 protein: CASSAAGRTFYNEQFF. CDR3 in DNA: TGTGCCAGCAGCGCTGCCGGACGAACTTTCTACAATGAGCAGTTCTTC.

This clonotype has a count of ten or more. This chain connects TRBV5-5 to TRBJ2-3; D not resolved. The CDR3 covers 16 residues. CDR1 is SGHKS, CDR2 YYEKEE, per germline (reference sequence). V was shortened by 0 bases and J by 3 bases, with 14 bases between the two germline ends. CDR3 sequence reads: CASSLDPGRGTDTQYF. In DNA, the CDR3 is TGTGCCAGCAGCTTGGACCCGGGCCGAGGTACAGATACGCAGTATTTT.

This clonotype has a count of ten or more. This chain uses TRBV28 with TRBJ1-6, with D maybe TRBD1 (5 bases). Trimming left V 5 bases short and J 8 bases short, with 22 bases between. The CDR3 runs to 17 residues. CDR1 is MDHEN and CDR2 is SYDVKM in the germline V gene. CDR3 sequence reads: CASSDRDRLPAHSPLHF. The CDR3 region has the DNA TGTGCCAGCAGTGACCGGGACCGCCTTCCCGCTCATTCACCCCTCCACTTT.

At least ten counts were recorded for this clonotype. The CDR3 spells CASSLGPGAKNIQYF. For the CDR3, the DNA is TGTGCCAGCAGCCTAGGCCCTGGAGCCAAAAACATTCAGTACTTC. The chain uses TRBV28 and TRBJ2-4; D is ambiguous. The CDR3 runs to 15 residues. Germline V gene lookup returns CDR1 MDHEN and CDR2 SYDVKM. Trimming took off 6 bases at V and 0 bases at J, with 12 bases between the two ends.

This clonotype was seen a handful of times. This chain uses TRBV6-2 or TRBV6-3 with TRBJ2-1; tentatively, D is TRBD1 (6 bases). This CDR3 has 14 residues. Germline CDR1 reads MNHEY; CDR2 reads SVGEGT. Trimming took 5 bases from V and 9 from J, leaving 17 bases between them. The CDR3 DNA is TGTGCCAGCAGTAACTTCCTACAGGGCGGTGAGCAGTTCTTC. This translates into CASSNFLQGGEQFF.

This chain joins TRBV19 and TRBJ2-7; D gene unclear. Trimming cost V 0 bases and J 2 bases, with 5 bases left between them. The CDR3 is made up of 13 amino acids. The germline V gene has CDR1 LNHDA and CDR2 SQIVND (reference sequence). The CDR3 reads CASSIDTAYEQYF. The CDR3 DNA reads as TGTGCCAGTAGTATAGACACGGCCTACGAGCAGTACTTC.